This TCR beta chain stems from a study of neurological immune-mediated disorders. Overall study results and limits: It was the repertoires of 18 of 34 multiple sclerosis patients that phylogenetic grouping placed in one related-CDR3 cluster, which is a possible signature. The greatest TCR clonal expansion appeared in HTLV-1-associated myelopathy and the smallest, falling below healthy controls, in multiple sclerosis.

The study built sorted libraries from more than 900,000 CD4+ or CD8+ T cells. Synthesis of cDNA used 5'RACE (with 10-nucleotide random UMIs). TCRdb called the 5' RACE reads again in MiXCR, with one record for every CDR3 protein. Among over 45,000 distinct CDR3 sequences listed, over 4.5% were seen once. Points on this clonotype: Its cognate antigen is unknown.

Germline trimming cut 6 bases from V and 1 base from J; bases unmatched to any gene: 4. There are 16 residues in the CDR3. The chain uses TRBV12-3 or TRBV12-4 and TRBJ2-2, with 11 positions matching TRBD2. This clonotype was obtained from a woman between 18 and 29 years old with multiple sclerosis. The sequenced sample consisted of CD4+ T cells from blood. In DNA form, the CDR3 reads TGTGCCAGCAGGCCTACTAGCGGGGGGAACACCGGGGAGCTGTTTTTT. Amino acid sequence: CASRPTSGGNTGELFF.